The source of this T cell receptor beta chain is a study of blood T cell repertoires in COVID-19. About the research overall: Acute and convalescent COVID-19 samples came from the United States, Italy and Spain. T cells, B-cell-depleted T cells, or PBMCs supplied cDNA or gDNA.

In the authors' workflow: Reference gene primer amplification gave estimated nucleated cell counts. Profiling relied on immunoSEQ multiplex PCR, and the TCRdb table lists in-frame clones only, not all of them. The V and J calls and clone size are taken from that table; D and trimming were inferred from the DNA. The sample yields over 200,000 clones, 88% seen once. Per germline, CDR1 SEHNR and CDR2 FQNEAQ (reference sequence). The CDR3 extends over 16 amino acids. V lost 8 bases, J lost 6 bases, and 13 bases stayed unmatched. The TCR was taken from a woman aged 55-70 years with acute or convalescent COVID-19. J is TRBJ1-5 and V is TRBV7-9; 10 bases are a match to TRBD1. The sequenced material came from peripheral blood. CDR3 DNA sequence: TGTGCCAGCGGACTAGATTCCGGGACAGGGGCTCAGCCCCAGCATTTT. Translating it yields CASGLDSGTGAQPQHF.